This T cell receptor (beta chain) was sequenced for a study of T cell responses to AZD1222 COVID-19 vaccine (dated by TCRdb to the early 2020s). Turning to the overall study: AZD1222 recipients given second doses at about 4 weeks or at about 12 weeks were pooled, since spike-specific TCR depth and breadth were not found to differ between the two schedules. A total of 233 trial participants underwent TCR sequencing, of whom about 210 had received two doses of AZD1222 and 26 had received two doses of the MenACWY control vaccine. Enrollment into the trials was organized by age into subgroups of 18-55, 56-69 and 70-plus years, and those subgroups contained approximately 160, 26 and 62 TCR-sequenced participants, respectively. Study-wide findings and limitations: Participants were mostly white British and included more females than males, and it was suggested by the authors that clonal diversity may have been underestimated. Because no samples from the day 14 peak response were available, repertoires could be characterized only after the peak T cell response. In the small 56-69-year group, the increase in depth fell short of significance, most likely because of low power. Conclusions about previously exposed vaccinees are limited because only a handful of AZD1222 recipients were SARS-CoV-2 seropositive at baseline. Nearly half of unique spike-specific TCRs reportedly recognized epitopes outside regions mutated in the B.1.351 and B.1.1.7 variants. After two AZD1222 doses, spike-specific TCR breadth and depth were significantly higher than at day 0 and than in MenACWY recipients. CD4 TCRs associated with the vaccine covered the entire spike protein, and the dominant responses were in regions 160-218 and 743-854.

Per the publication, the time point label means: baseline before first vaccination. Vaccinee samples were obtained from the UK trials COV001 and COV002, which included a single-blind randomized controlled phase 2/3 trial of AZD1222 (ChAdOx1 nCoV-19) in healthy adults. Trial participant PBMC samples were collected at day 0 and day 28 after the second dose for TCRbeta chain sequencing. V sheds 4 bases and J sheds 5 bases, leaving 11 bases between their ends. The germline V gene (reference sequence) provides CDR1 LNHDA and CDR2 SQIVND. The CDR3 has 14 amino acids, counting the end cysteine and phenylalanine. Just CDR3 DNA is preserved here, 42 bases in frame from base 1. The CDR3 regions of human TCRbeta chains were analyzed by immunosequencing. In the paper's pipeline: Repertoire TCRs were matched against a reference library of SARS-CoV-2-specific TCRs generated with the MIRA antigen-specificity platform. Breadth was defined as the fraction of unique TCRs that were SARS-CoV-2-associated. Depth was defined as the fraction of total T cells that were SARS-CoV-2-associated. Each spike-specific TCR was assigned to its reactive spike region and to a CD4 or CD8 class using the MIRA data. Log10-transformed breadth and depth values were compared by one-way ANOVA with Sidak's multiple comparisons tests. TCRdb stores this immuneACCESS table with in-frame sequences only. Part of the clones is absent; in the studies checked, under half of the shortfall reflects unresolved V genes, and no reason is known for the rest. The DNA was the basis for D and trimming; V, J and clone size are from that table. This sample holds roughly 80,000 clones; 90% to 95% were observed only once. The ten largest clones add up to around 5.2% of the sample.

In this sample, this clone turned up a few times. Its antigen remains undetermined. Qualities for individual bases were not recorded, and no much larger clone is one base off. This TCR came from an adult in good health. The rearrangement joined TRBV19 to TRBJ2-2; the D gene is possibly TRBD1, with 6 bases matching. This specimen consisted of peripheral blood, obtained on day 0 of AZD1222 vaccination. This receptor carries the CDR3 CASSTRGPTGELFF. The DNA sequence is given as TGTGCCAGTAGTACCAGGGGTCCTACCGGGGAGCTGTTTTTT.